The following is a TCR beta chain sequence with its context. The sample comes from a study of blood T cell repertoires in COVID-19. For the study at large: Two negative PCRs, clearance, or symptom resolution were required of recovered Cohort 3 donors. Specimens from acute and convalescent COVID-19 originated in the United States, Italy and Spain. The analysed material was cDNA or gDNA that came from T cells, B-cell-depleted T cells, or PBMCs.

In the original workflow: It was from reference gene primer amplification that nucleated cell counts were estimated. Some clones are missing from TCRdb's copy, which holds only in-frame ones; the method was immunoSEQ multiplex PCR. V, J and clone size are taken as reported in that table, and D and trimming were inferred from the DNA itself. The data show roughly 210,000 clones, more than 75% seen once. This CDR3 has 14 residues. The V gene end was trimmed by 4 bases and the J gene end by 0 bases; junction bases not matched to a gene: 2. CDR1 and CDR2 from the germline V gene are SNHLY and FYNNEI. The J gene is TRBJ1-2, the V gene TRBV2; 7 bases line up with TRBD1. Sequenced: PBMCs or T cells enriched from blood (not recorded which). This TCR was sampled from a man in his thirties or forties in a cohort exposed to, infected with or recovered from COVID-19 (not recorded which). The CDR3 region is CASSGDSANYGYTF. Here the CDR3 DNA reads TGTGCCAGCAGTGGGGACAGCGCTAACTATGGCTACACCTTC.